A single sample gave rise to the 26 T cell receptor beta chains below, sequenced in a study of T cell clonotyping in hematopoietic cell transplantation. Profiling relied on immunoSEQ multiplex PCR, and the TCRdb table lists in-frame clones only, not all of them. Found here are approximately 42,000 clones, approximately 95% of them singletons; the top ten hold 0.95%. Sequencing was done on a sample of peripheral blood mononuclear cells. The receptors here all came from a man aged 25-40 years in good health. Some clones in this sample may be carry-over from other donors' samples.

The chain couples TRBV2 to TRBJ2-1; tentatively, D is TRBD1 (6 bases). Trimming shortened V by 3 bases and J by 8 bases, and 14 bases separated the two germline ends. There are 14 residues in the CDR3. Germline loops: CDR1 SNHLY, CDR2 FYNNEI. CDR3 loop: CASSESRQEYEQFF. The DNA for the CDR3 is TGTGCCAGCAGTGAGTCACGACAGGAATATGAGCAGTTCTTC.

The rearrangement uses TRBV4-1 and TRBJ2-5; D may be TRBD1 (6 bases). Trimming pared 0 bases from V and 5 bases from J, leaving 19 bases between. The germline V gene encodes CDR1 MGHRA and CDR2 YSYEKL. The length of the CDR3 is 17 residues. The CDR3 protein is CASSQDLQGLNWETQYF. CDR3 sequence (DNA): TGCGCCAGCAGCCAAGATTTACAGGGCCTAAATTGGGAGACCCAGTACTTC.

The gene calls are TRBV11-2 and TRBJ1-3; D remains unclear. Germline loops: CDR1 SGHAT, CDR2 FQNNGV. CDR3 length: 15 residues. With 0 bases removed from V and 0 bases from J, the gap between germline ends came to 6 bases. The CDR3 reads CASSLEGFSGNTIYF. As DNA, the CDR3 is TGTGCCAGCAGCTTAGAGGGGTTCTCTGGAAACACCATATATTTT.

The V and J genes are TRBV19 and TRBJ1-1, with TRBD1 matching over 7 bases. The CDR3 has 15 residues. V was clipped by 4 bases and J by 0 bases; unmatched bases: 5. Per germline, CDR1 LNHDA and CDR2 SQIVND (reference sequence). The CDR3 DNA reads TGTGCCAGTAGTACAGCGACAGGGCTGAACACTGAAGCTTTCTTT. Amino acid sequence: CASSTATGLNTEAFF.

The gene calls are TRBV5-8 and TRBJ1-6; D unresolved. V dropped 1 base and J dropped 11 bases, with 10 bases sitting between them. The CDR3 totals 13 residues. Germline CDR1 reads SGHTS; CDR2 reads YDEGEE. CDR3 region: CASSLPEGAPLHF. The CDR3 DNA sequence: TGTGCCAGCAGCTTGCCGGAGGGAGCACCCCTCCACTTT.

V and J are TRBV12-5 and TRBJ1-2; D may be TRBD1 (5 bases). This CDR3 region has 12 residues. From germline, CDR1 is LGHNT and CDR2 FRNRAP. Trimming removed 9 bases at V and 6 bases at J, with 14 bases between. CDR3 DNA: TGTGCTAGCACCGGGGCCGCCCATGGCTACACCTTC. Protein: CASTGAAHGYTF.

The chain combines TRBV6-6 with TRBJ2-3; D uncertain. CDR1 is MNHNY and CDR2 is SVGAGI in the germline V gene (reference sequence). The CDR3 is 15 residues long. V was trimmed by 1 base and J by 5 bases, leaving 13 bases between them. CDR3 sequence: CASSYWSGSGDTQYF. The CDR3, as DNA: TGTGCCAGCAGTTACTGGTCAGGCTCGGGAGATACGCAGTATTTT.

This clone occurred a few times. This rearrangement joins TRBV6-6 to TRBJ1-1; 7 positions agree with TRBD1. Germline CDR1 is MNHNY and CDR2 is SVGAGI (reference sequence). The CDR3 totals 13 residues. After removal of 6 bases from V and 5 bases from J, the junction contained 6 bases not matched to a gene. The CDR3 nucleotides are TGTGCCAGCAGGTCAGGGGGTTATACTGAAGCTTTCTTT. Protein sequence: CASRSGGYTEAFF.

This sequence joins TRBV5-1 and TRBJ1-1, with D possibly TRBD1 on 6 matching bases. Trimming took 5 bases from V and 1 from J, leaving 9 bases between them. Germline CDR1 is SGHRS and CDR2 is YFSETQ. The CDR3 runs to 13 residues. The CDR3 nucleotides are TGCGCCAGCAGAACGACAGGGAACACTGAAGCTTTCTTT. It encodes CASRTTGNTEAFF.

The V gene is TRBV27, the J gene TRBJ1-2; D might be TRBD1 (6 bases). The ends were cut back, 6 bases at V and 1 base at J, with 9 bases in the middle. Germline assignment: CDR1 MNHEY and CDR2 SMNVEV (reference sequence). The CDR3 loop spans 13 amino acids. The CDR3 sequence: CASSRTVNYGYTF. As DNA, the CDR3 is TGTGCCAGCAGCCGGACAGTTAACTATGGCTACACCTTC.

The chain employs TRBV6-6 and TRBJ1-4; D is perhaps TRBD1 (6 bases). Trimming took 5 bases from V and 11 from J, leaving 12 bases between them. The CDR3 has 12 amino acids. Germline CDR1 reads MNHNY; CDR2 reads SVGAGI (reference sequence). DNA of the CDR3: TGTGCCAGCAGTCCACAGGGTGTTAAACTGTTTTTT. Its protein product is CASSPQGVKLFF.

The CDR3, as DNA: TGTGCCAGCAGCTCACTCCCCAGGGTAGGAGGAAACACCATATATTTT. This encodes CASSSLPRVGGNTIYF. The chain is built from TRBV5-6 and TRBJ1-3; maybe TRBD1 (5 bases). Germline V lookup: CDR1 SGHDT, CDR2 YYEEEE. This CDR3 is built from 16 residues. Trimming took 3 bases from V and 4 from J, leaving 17 bases between them.

The V gene is TRBV11-3, the J gene TRBJ2-7, with D tentatively TRBD1 (5 bases). V lost 5 bases and J lost 1, with 12 bases in between. Per the germline V gene, CDR1 is SGHNT and CDR2 is YENEEA. The CDR3 contains 14 residues. The CDR3 DNA reads as TGTGCCAGCAGCCTTGGACACTCATCCTACGAGCAGTACTTC. Translating it yields CASSLGHSSYEQYF.

The J gene is TRBJ1-2, the V gene TRBV7-2; D might be TRBD1 (5 bases). Deletions cut 1 base from V and 10 bases from J, with 13 bases between. The germline V gene encodes CDR1 SGHTA and CDR2 FQGNSA. The CDR3 spans 13 residues. The CDR3: CASSLVRESSYTF. DNA of the CDR3: TGTGCCAGCAGCTTAGTCAGGGAATCGTCCTACACCTTC.

V and J are TRBV2 and TRBJ1-2, with D hard to call. From germline, CDR1 is SNHLY and CDR2 FYNNEI. CDR3 length equals 14 residues. V dropped 6 bases and J dropped 3 bases, with 14 bases sitting between them. This chain's CDR3 is CASRTSLGYYGYTF. For the CDR3, the DNA is TGTGCCAGCAGGACGTCTTTGGGGTACTATGGCTACACCTTC.

The chain employs TRBV19 and TRBJ2-5; D may correspond to TRBD1 or TRBD2 (5 bases each). Germline CDR1 reads LNHDA; CDR2 reads SQIVND (reference sequence). The CDR3 loop spans 13 amino acids. The V and J ends lost 6 bases and 2 bases respectively, with 10 bases between them. This CDR3 is CASSQEGQETQYF. The CDR3 DNA sequence: TGTGCCAGTAGCCAAGAGGGGCAAGAGACCCAGTACTTC.

The chain uses TRBV27 and TRBJ2-3; D remains ambiguous. The CDR3 spans 13 residues. The V gene's germline CDR1 is MNHEY and CDR2 SMNVEV (reference sequence). V was pared by 2 bases and J by 6 bases, with 9 bases between. The CDR3: CASSLRAADTQYF. Written as DNA, the CDR3 is TGTGCCAGCAGTTTAAGGGCGGCGGATACGCAGTATTTT.

V usage is TRBV7-3 and J usage is TRBJ2-3; the D gene is possibly TRBD1 (5 bases). CDR3 length: 18 amino acids. Germline loops: CDR1 SGHTA, CDR2 FQGTGA. Trimming cost V 5 bases and J 6 bases, with 27 bases left between them. This chain's CDR3 is CASSLGHTRMGIFDTQYF. The CDR3 DNA is TGTGCCAGCAGCCTCGGACACACGCGAATGGGTATTTTTGATACGCAGTATTTT.

The chain carries TRBV30 and TRBJ1-3, with 10 bases aligning to TRBD1. V lost 2 bases and J lost 8; bases outside the gene matches: 12. This CDR3 region has 16 residues. The germline V gene encodes CDR1 GTSNPN and CDR2 SVGIG (reference sequence). The CDR3 bases are TGTGCCTGGAGTTTCATCCGGGACAGGGGTAGGGACACCATATATTTT. This translates into CAWSFIRDRGRDTIYF.

The chain employs TRBV27 and TRBJ1-1, with D uncertain. The CDR3 length is 14 residues. V was cut by 3 bases and J by 1 base, with 9 bases left in between. Germline V gives CDR1 MNHEY, CDR2 SMNVEV (reference sequence). DNA of the CDR3: TGTGCCAGCAGTTTTGGGGTTCCGAACACTGAAGCTTTCTTT. The encoded protein is CASSFGVPNTEAFF.

This chain uses TRBV11-3 with TRBJ2-3; unclear D gene. The CDR3 sequence is 14 residues long. Germline V gene data show CDR1 as SGHNT and CDR2 as YENEEA. Trimming removed 1 base from V and 3 bases from J, with 8 bases in between. The CDR3 sequence: CASSLGAPTDTQYF. In nucleotides, the CDR3 is TGTGCCAGCAGCTTAGGTGCCCCGACAGATACGCAGTATTTT.

The V gene is TRBV7-8, the J gene TRBJ1-5; D remains ambiguous. The V end was cut by 2 bases, the J end by 4 bases, with 6 bases between. Per germline, CDR1 SGHVS and CDR2 FQNEAQ. The CDR3 extends over 13 amino acids. The CDR3 loop reads CASSLSGNQPQHF. The CDR3 DNA is TGTGCCAGCAGCTTAAGTGGGAATCAGCCCCAGCATTTT.

The V call is TRBV2, the J call TRBJ2-1, with D maybe TRBD2 (5 bases). Germline CDR1 and CDR2: SNHLY and FYNNEI. V was pared by 7 bases and J by 5 bases, with 15 bases between. This CDR3 spans 14 amino acids. CDR3 DNA: TGTGCCAGCAATCGGCTAGCTTCGGACAATGAGCAGTTCTTC. Amino acids: CASNRLASDNEQFF.

This chain links TRBV7-9 with TRBJ1-2, with D perhaps matching TRBD1 (5 bases). CDR3 length equals 13 residues. V shed 3 bases and J shed 7 bases, with 12 bases lying between them. Germline V gene data show CDR1 as SEHNR and CDR2 as FQNEAQ (reference sequence). The CDR3 bases are TGTGCCAGCAGCTTTGGAGGGGCTGGTGGCTACACCTTC. It translates to CASSFGGAGGYTF.

The chain employs TRBV5-1 and TRBJ2-4; TRBD1 is a possible D gene (6 bases). The germline V gene encodes CDR1 SGHRS and CDR2 YFSETQ. Trimming left V 0 bases short and J 7 bases short, with 11 bases between. The CDR3 loop spans 14 amino acids. The CDR3 protein is CASSLDQGPNIQYF. The CDR3 bases are TGCGCCAGCAGCTTGGACCAGGGGCCCAACATTCAGTACTTC.

V usage is TRBV2 and J usage is TRBJ2-1; D unresolved. The CDR3 totals 14 residues. From germline, CDR1 is SNHLY and CDR2 FYNNEI. The V and J ends lost 4 bases and 8 bases respectively, with 15 bases between them. The CDR3 loop is CASSGRSRWDEQFF. CDR3 in DNA: TGTGCCAGCAGTGGACGGAGCAGGTGGGATGAGCAGTTCTTC.